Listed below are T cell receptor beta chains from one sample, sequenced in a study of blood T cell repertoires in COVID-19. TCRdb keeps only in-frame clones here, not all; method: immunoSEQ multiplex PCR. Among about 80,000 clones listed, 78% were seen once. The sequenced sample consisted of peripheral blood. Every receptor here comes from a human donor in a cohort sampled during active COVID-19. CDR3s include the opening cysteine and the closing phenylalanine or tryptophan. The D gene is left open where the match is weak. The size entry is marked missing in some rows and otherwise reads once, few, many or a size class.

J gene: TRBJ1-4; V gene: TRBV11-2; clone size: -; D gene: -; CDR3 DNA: TGTGCCAGCAGCCCGGGGGGGTATGGTGAAAAACTGTTTTTT; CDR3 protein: CASSPGGYGEKLFF
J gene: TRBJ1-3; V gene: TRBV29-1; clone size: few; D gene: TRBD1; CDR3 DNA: TGCAGCGTTGAAGACTCGGACAGGGGGCAGGGAAACACCATATATTTT; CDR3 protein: CSVEDSDRGQGNTIYF
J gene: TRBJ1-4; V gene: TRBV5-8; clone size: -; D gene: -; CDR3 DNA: TGTGCCAGCAGCCGCCCGGGACTCCCGGATTTT; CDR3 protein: CASSRPGLPDF
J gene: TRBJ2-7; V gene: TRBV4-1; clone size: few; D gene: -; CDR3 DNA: TGCGCCAGCAGCCCCATGGGGGGCGAGCAGTACTTC; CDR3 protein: CASSPMGGEQYF
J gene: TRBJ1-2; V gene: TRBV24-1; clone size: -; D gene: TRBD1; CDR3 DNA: TGTGCCACCAGTGAGTTAAGTGGACAGGGTCAATTCTATGGCTACACCTTC; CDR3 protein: CATSELSGQGQFYGYTF
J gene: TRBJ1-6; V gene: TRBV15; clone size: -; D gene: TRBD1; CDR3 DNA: TGTGCCACCAGCAGTGACAGGGGGTTTTATTCACCCCTCCACTTT; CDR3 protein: CATSSDRGFYSPLHF
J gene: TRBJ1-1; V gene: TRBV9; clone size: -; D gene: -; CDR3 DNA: TGTGCCAGCAGCGTACGGAAGTCGGGGAACACTGAAGCTTTCTTT; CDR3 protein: CASSVRKSGNTEAFF
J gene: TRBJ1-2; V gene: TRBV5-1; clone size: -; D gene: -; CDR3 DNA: TGCGCCAGCAGCTTGGCGGGGTGGACTTTGGATGGCTACACCTTC; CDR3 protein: CASSLAGWTLDGYTF
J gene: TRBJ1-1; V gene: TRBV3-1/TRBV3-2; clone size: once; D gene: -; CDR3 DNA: TGTGCCAGCAGCCAAGTATCGGGGGGGACTGAAGCTTTCTTT; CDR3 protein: CASSQVSGGTEAFF
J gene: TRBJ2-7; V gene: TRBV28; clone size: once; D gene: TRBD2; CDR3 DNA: TGTGCCAGCAGTTTCCAGCGGGGGGGCGCCTACGAGCAGTACTTC; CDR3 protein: CASSFQRGGAYEQYF
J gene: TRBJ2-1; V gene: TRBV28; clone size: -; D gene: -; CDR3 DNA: TGTGCCAGCAGTTTACTAGTTTCCTACAATGAGCAGTTCTTC; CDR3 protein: CASSLLVSYNEQFF
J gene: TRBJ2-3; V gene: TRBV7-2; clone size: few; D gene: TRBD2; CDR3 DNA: TGTGCCAGCAGCCCAACGACTAGCGGGAGATCAGATACGCAGTATTTT; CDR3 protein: CASSPTTSGRSDTQYF
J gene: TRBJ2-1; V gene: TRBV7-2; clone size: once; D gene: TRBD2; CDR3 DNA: TGTGCCAGCAGCTTAGGTTTGGGACTAGCGGCTCACAATGAGCAGTTCTTC; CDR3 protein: CASSLGLGLAAHNEQFF
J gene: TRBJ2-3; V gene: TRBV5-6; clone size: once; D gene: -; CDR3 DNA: TGTGCCAGCAGCTTGGTGGAGGGGTGGACAGATACGCAGTATTTT; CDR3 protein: CASSLVEGWTDTQYF
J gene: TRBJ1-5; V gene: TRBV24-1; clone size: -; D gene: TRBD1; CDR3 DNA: TGTGCCACCAGTGACTCCCGCAGGGGGAGCAATCAGCCCCAGCATTTT; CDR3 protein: CATSDSRRGSNQPQHF
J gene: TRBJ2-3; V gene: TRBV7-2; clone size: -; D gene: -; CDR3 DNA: TGTGCCAGCAGCGCCTCAGGGTGGGCAGTCACAGATACGCAGTATTTT; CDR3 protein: CASSASGWAVTDTQYF
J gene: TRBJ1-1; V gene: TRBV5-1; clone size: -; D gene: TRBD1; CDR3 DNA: TGCGCCAGCAGCTTCAGTCCCCTGACAGGGATGAACACTGAAGCTTTCTTT; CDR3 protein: CASSFSPLTGMNTEAFF
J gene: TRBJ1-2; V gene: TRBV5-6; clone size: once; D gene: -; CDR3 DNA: TGTGCCAGCAGCTTGGTGTTGGGACTCAGAGGCTCGGGCTACACCTTC; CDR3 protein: CASSLVLGLRGSGYTF
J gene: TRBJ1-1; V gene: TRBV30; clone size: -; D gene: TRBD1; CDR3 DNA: TGTGCCTGGAGCACCGGGACAGTGAACACTGAAGCTTTCTTT; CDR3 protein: CAWSTGTVNTEAFF
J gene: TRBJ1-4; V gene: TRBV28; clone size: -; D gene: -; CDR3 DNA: TGTGCCAGCAGCCTGGACAGCCTGAATAAACTGTTTTTT; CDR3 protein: CASSLDSLNKLFF
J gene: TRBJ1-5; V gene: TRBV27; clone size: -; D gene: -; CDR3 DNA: TGTGCCAGCAGTTTTTACAGTAATCAGCCCCAGCATTTT; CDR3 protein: CASSFYSNQPQHF
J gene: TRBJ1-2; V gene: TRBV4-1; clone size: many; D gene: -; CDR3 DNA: TGCGCCAGCAGCCAAGATCGGGGGAACTATGGCTACACCTTC; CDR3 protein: CASSQDRGNYGYTF
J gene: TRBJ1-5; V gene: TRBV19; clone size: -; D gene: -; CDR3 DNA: TGTGCCAGTAGTTGGGGCCTAGTCAATCAGCCCCAGCATTTT; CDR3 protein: CASSWGLVNQPQHF
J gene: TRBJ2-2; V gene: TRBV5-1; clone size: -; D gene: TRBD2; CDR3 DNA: TGCGCCAGCAGCGCGTCTAGCGGGGGAAACACCGGGGAGCTGTTTTTT; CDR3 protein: CASSASSGGNTGELFF
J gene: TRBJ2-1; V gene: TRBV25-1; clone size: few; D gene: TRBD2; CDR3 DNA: TGTGCCAGCAGTGAATTCGCAGGACTAGGCCTCAATGAGCAGTTCTTC; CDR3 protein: CASSEFAGLGLNEQFF
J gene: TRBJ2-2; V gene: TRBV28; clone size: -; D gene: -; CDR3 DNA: TGTGCCAGCAGTTCGGGGCAGGGGACCGGGGAGCTGTTTTTT; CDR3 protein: CASSSGQGTGELFF
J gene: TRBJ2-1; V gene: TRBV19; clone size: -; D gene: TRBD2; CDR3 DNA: TGTGCCAGTAGTATAGAACTAGCGCCCTACAATGAGCAGTTCTTC; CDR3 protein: CASSIELAPYNEQFF
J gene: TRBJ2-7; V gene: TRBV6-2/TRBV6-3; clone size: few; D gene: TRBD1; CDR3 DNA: TGTGCCAGCAGTTTGTCAGGGGGTTCCTACGAGCAGTACTTC; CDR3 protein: CASSLSGGSYEQYF
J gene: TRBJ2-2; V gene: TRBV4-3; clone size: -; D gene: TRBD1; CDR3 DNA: TGCGCCAGCAGCCAAGATACCATTGGGACAGGGCTTAACACCGGGGAGCTGTTTTTT; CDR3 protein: CASSQDTIGTGLNTGELFF
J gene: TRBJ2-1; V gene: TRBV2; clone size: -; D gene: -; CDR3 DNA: TGTGCCGGCCAGAACGCGGATTACAATGAGCAGTTCTTC; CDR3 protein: CAGQNADYNEQFF
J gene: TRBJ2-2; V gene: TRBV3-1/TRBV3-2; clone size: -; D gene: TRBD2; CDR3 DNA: TGTGCCAGCAGCCAAGATCCGGGGTGGTCTCGGGGGGGCAAAGGCGCAGCAACCGGGGAGCTGTTTTTT; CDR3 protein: CASSQDPGWSRGGKGAATGELFF
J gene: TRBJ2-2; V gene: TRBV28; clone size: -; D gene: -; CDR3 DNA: TGTGCCAGCAGTGCCCCGACTAGTTCGGGCACCGGGGAGCTGTTTTTT; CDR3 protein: CASSAPTSSGTGELFF
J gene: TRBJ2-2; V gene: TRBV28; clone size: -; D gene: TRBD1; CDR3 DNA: TGTGCCAGCAGAGACAGGGGTAACACCGGGGAGCTGTTTTTT; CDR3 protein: CASRDRGNTGELFF
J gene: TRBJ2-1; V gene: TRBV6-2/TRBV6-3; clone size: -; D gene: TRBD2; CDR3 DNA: TGTGCCAGCAGTTATATGCGGGAGGGAGAGCAGTTCTTC; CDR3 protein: CASSYMREGEQFF
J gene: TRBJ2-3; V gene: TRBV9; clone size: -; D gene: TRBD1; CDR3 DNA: TGTGCCAGCAGCGTAGAGGGGGCCGCTACGCAGTATTTT; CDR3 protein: CASSVEGAATQYF
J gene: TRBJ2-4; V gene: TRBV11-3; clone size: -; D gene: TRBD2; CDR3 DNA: TGTGCCAGCAGCTCGGTTCTAGCGGGAGGGCCAGACATTCAGTACTTC; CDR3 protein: CASSSVLAGGPDIQYF
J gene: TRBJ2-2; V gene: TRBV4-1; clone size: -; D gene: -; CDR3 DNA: TGCGCCAGCAGCCAAGATAGGCGGGGGGAGCTGTTTTTT; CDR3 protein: CASSQDRRGELFF
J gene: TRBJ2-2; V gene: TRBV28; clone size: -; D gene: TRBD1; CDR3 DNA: TGTGCCAGCAGAAAGTCCTTACAGGGGATTGTCGGGGAGCTGTTTTTT; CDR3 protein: CASRKSLQGIVGELFF
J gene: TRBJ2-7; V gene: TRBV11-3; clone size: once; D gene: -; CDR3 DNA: TGTGCCAGCAGCAGCCGGTCGGGTCCCTACGAGCAGTACTTC; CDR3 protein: CASSSRSGPYEQYF
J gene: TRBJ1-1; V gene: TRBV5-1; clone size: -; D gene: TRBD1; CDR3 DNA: TGCGCCAGCAGCTTCACAGGGGAATACGTCTCCGATGAAGCTTTCTTT; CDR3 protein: CASSFTGEYVSDEAFF
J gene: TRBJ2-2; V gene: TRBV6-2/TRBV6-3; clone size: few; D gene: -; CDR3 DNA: TGTGCCAGCAGTTACTCACCAGATGGGCCCACCGGGGAGCTGTTTTTT; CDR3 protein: CASSYSPDGPTGELFF
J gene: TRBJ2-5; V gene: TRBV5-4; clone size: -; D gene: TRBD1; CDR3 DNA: TGTGCCAGCAATTACAGGGGGCGGACAGAGACCCAGTACTTC; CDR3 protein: CASNYRGRTETQYF
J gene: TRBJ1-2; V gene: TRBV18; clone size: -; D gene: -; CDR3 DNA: TGTGCCAGCTCTCCTGACAGCCGCTATGGCTACACCTTC; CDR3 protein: CASSPDSRYGYTF
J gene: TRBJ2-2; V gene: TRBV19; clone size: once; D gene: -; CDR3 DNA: TGTGCCAGTAGCACTTGGACTGTCCCCGGGGGGGAGCTGTTTTTT; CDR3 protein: CASSTWTVPGGELFF
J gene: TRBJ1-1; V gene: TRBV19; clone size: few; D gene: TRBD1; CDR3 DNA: TGTGCCAGTAGGGGGGACCAGACAGGGGCGGTGAACACTGAAGCTTTCTTT; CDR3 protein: CASRGDQTGAVNTEAFF
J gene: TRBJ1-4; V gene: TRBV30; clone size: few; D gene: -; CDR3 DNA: TGTGCCTGGAATGGGCAGCCTAATGAAAAACTGTTTTTT; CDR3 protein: CAWNGQPNEKLFF
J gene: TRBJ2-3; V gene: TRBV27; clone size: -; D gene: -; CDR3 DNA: TGTGCCAGCAGTTTGTGGGGAGCGTCCTCGGATACGCAGTATTTT; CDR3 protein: CASSLWGASSDTQYF
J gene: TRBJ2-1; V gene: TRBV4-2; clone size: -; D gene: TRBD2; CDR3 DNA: TGTGCCAGCAGCCAAGATATGGCCAGCGGGGGGGCCCACAATGAGCAGTTCTTC; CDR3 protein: CASSQDMASGGAHNEQFF
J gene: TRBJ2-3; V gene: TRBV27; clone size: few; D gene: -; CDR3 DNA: TGTGCCAGCAGTTTAGGGCAGGGCGGAGATACGCAGTATTTT; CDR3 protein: CASSLGQGGDTQYF
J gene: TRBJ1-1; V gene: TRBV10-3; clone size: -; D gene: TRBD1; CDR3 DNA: TGTGCCATCAGAGGGGGACAGGGCACTGAAGCTTTCTTT; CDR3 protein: CAIRGGQGTEAFF
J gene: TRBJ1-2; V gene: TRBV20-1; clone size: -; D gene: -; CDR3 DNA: TGCAGCAAGAAGGACAGAGATGGCTACACCTTC; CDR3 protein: CSKKDRDGYTF
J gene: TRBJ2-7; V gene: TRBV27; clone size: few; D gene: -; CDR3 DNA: TGTGCCAGCAGTCCCCTAGGAGAGGCCTACGAGCAGTACTTC; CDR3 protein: CASSPLGEAYEQYF